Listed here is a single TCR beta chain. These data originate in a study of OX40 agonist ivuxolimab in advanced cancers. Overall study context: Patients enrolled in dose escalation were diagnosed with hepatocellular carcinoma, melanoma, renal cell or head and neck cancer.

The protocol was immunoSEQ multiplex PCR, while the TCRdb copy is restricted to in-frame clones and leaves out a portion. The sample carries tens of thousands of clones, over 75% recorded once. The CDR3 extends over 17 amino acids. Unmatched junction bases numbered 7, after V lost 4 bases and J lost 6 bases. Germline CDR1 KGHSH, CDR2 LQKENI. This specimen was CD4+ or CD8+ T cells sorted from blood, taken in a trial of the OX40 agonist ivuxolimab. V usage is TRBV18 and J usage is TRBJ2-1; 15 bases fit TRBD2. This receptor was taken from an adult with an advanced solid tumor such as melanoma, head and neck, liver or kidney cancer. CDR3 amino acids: CASSLGLAGGPVNEQFF. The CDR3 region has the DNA TGTGCCAGCTCACTTGGACTAGCGGGAGGGCCGGTCAATGAGCAGTTCTTC.